The entry below describes one T cell receptor beta chain. Its matching antigen is unknown. Vbeta (60) and Jbeta (13) primers were used in the PCR. Sequenced by immunoSEQ multiplex PCR; TCRdb stores in-frame clones only, minus some. The sample has 65,000 to 85,000 clones, roughly two thirds seen once. This sample was taken from a study of cytomegalovirus exposure and HLA in healthy donors. General observations from the study: Earlier results showed most TCR beta V segments being productive about 90% or about 30% of the time. The study listed 164 cytomegalovirus-associated TCR beta chains.

The clonotype was recovered from a woman in her thirties in good health and CMV-seronegative. What was sequenced was PBMCs.

The chain's CDR3 is CASSLGGQGQGYTF. CDR3 nucleotides: TGTGCCAGCAGCTTAGGGGGACAGGGACAAGGCTACACCTTC. The J gene is TRBJ1-2, the V gene TRBV7-9; 9 nucleotides match TRBD1. Germline values: CDR1 SEHNR, CDR2 FQNEAQ (reference sequence). This CDR3 has 14 amino acids. V trimming: 1 base; J trimming: 8 bases; junction bases outside the gene matches: 5.